This TCR beta chain appears in the sequencing data of a study of blood T cells in healthy people across ages. Findings and caveats of the study: The study could not conclusively compare naive and antigen-experienced cells, given its unsorted PBMCs. With naive T cell percentage, TCR beta diversity showed a strong correlation.

Details on this clonotype: Its antigen remains unidentified.

Germline V gene data show CDR1 as SNHLY and CDR2 as FYNNEI. Trimming removed 7 bases at V and 2 bases at J, with 12 bases between. This CDR3 is built from 13 residues. Per sample, at least 5 micrograms of total RNA were extracted. Through a sample-barcoded 5' primer and a J-beta primer mix, a second PCR was run for roughly 7 to 12 cycles. Each CDR3 protein gets one entry after TCRdb re-called the 5' RACE reads with MiXCR. The table includes about 900,000 distinct CDR3 sequences, around 68% detected once. Sequenced material: blood. This receptor was obtained from a man younger than 40 in good health. The V and J genes are TRBV2 and TRBJ2-7; weak D call: TRBD1 (6 bases). As DNA, the CDR3 is TGTGCCAGCATGCCGGACAGACCCTACGAGCAGTACTTC. Amino acid sequence: CASMPDRPYEQYF.